The rows below give T cell receptor beta chains drawn from one sample of a study of OX40 agonist ivuxolimab in advanced cancers. Assay: immunoSEQ multiplex PCR; the TCRdb copy retains only in-frame clones and omits some. The repertoire has roughly 50,000 clones, over 70% of them found once; the top ten carry 3% to 4%. The sample was CD4+ or CD8+ T cells sorted from blood, taken in a trial of the OX40 agonist ivuxolimab. The receptors here all came from an adult with an advanced solid tumor such as melanoma, head and neck, liver or kidney cancer. CDR3s include the opening cysteine and the closing phenylalanine or tryptophan. D genes are given only for firm matches. A clone size is listed for some rows: how often the clone was seen (once, few, many), or a class if it is expanded.

v_gene: TRBV6-1
j_gene: TRBJ2-1
abundance: once
d_gene: TRBD2
CDR3aa: CASSDRLASRNEQFF
CDR3nt: TGTGCCAGCAGTGATAGACTAGCGAGTCGGAATGAGCAGTTCTTC

v_gene: TRBV9
j_gene: TRBJ1-2
abundance: NA
d_gene: TRBD1
CDR3aa: CASSADRGVDYGYTF
CDR3nt: TGTGCCAGCAGCGCGGACAGGGGAGTGGACTATGGCTACACCTTC

v_gene: TRBV10-3
j_gene: TRBJ2-1
abundance: NA
d_gene: TRBD1
CDR3aa: CAISGTGSSEVGQFF
CDR3nt: TGTGCCATCAGTGGGACAGGGTCTTCTGAGGTTGGGCAGTTCTTC

v_gene: TRBV19
j_gene: TRBJ2-7
abundance: NA
d_gene: NA
CDR3aa: CASSLGGLPTYEQYF
CDR3nt: TGTGCCAGTAGCTTAGGGGGACTACCTACCTACGAGCAGTACTTC

v_gene: TRBV10-1
j_gene: TRBJ2-3
abundance: once
d_gene: NA
CDR3aa: CASSESGFTDTQYF
CDR3nt: TGCGCCAGCAGTGAGTCCGGATTCACAGATACGCAGTATTTT

v_gene: TRBV5-4
j_gene: TRBJ2-3
abundance: NA
d_gene: NA
CDR3aa: CASSLEVADTQYF
CDR3nt: TGTGCCAGCAGCTTGGAAGTTGCAGATACGCAGTATTTT

v_gene: TRBV6-6
j_gene: TRBJ2-5
abundance: NA
d_gene: NA
CDR3aa: CASSYFLLRAGETQYF
CDR3nt: TGTGCCAGCAGTTACTTTCTTCTTAGGGCAGGAGAGACCCAGTACTTC

v_gene: TRBV5-6
j_gene: TRBJ1-6
abundance: NA
d_gene: TRBD1
CDR3aa: CASSLVGGQKNSPLHF
CDR3nt: TGTGCCAGCAGCTTGGTGGGGGGACAGAAAAATTCACCCCTCCACTTT

v_gene: TRBV16
j_gene: TRBJ2-3
abundance: NA
d_gene: TRBD2
CDR3aa: CASSQSLMSGSYTQYF
CDR3nt: TGTGCCAGCAGCCAATCATTGATGAGCGGGAGTTATACGCAGTATTTT

v_gene: TRBV5-6
j_gene: TRBJ2-5
abundance: NA
d_gene: NA
CDR3aa: CASSLVGLYQETQYF
CDR3nt: TGTGCCAGCAGCTTGGTTGGCTTGTACCAAGAGACCCAGTACTTC

v_gene: TRBV5-6
j_gene: TRBJ2-3
abundance: NA
d_gene: NA
CDR3aa: CASSSPGTGDTQYF
CDR3nt: TGTGCCAGCAGCTCTCCCGGGACGGGAGATACGCAGTATTTT

v_gene: TRBV28
j_gene: TRBJ2-7
abundance: NA
d_gene: NA
CDR3aa: CASSLLSGVGEQYF
CDR3nt: TGTGCCAGCAGCCTACTATCGGGAGTCGGCGAGCAGTACTTC

v_gene: TRBV27
j_gene: TRBJ2-7
abundance: NA
d_gene: TRBD1
CDR3aa: CASSPSGTGTYEQYF
CDR3nt: TGTGCCAGCAGTCCATCCGGGACAGGGACCTACGAGCAGTACTTC

v_gene: TRBV7-9
j_gene: TRBJ1-2
abundance: once
d_gene: NA
CDR3aa: CASSLGGTGTSFNYGYTF
CDR3nt: TGTGCCAGCAGCTTAGGGGGTACAGGGACCTCTTTTAACTATGGCTACACCTTC

v_gene: TRBV6-5
j_gene: TRBJ2-1
abundance: NA
d_gene: NA
CDR3aa: CASSPTSTYNEQFF
CDR3nt: TGTGCCAGCAGTCCGACTAGTACCTACAATGAGCAGTTCTTC

v_gene: TRBV6-5
j_gene: TRBJ1-3
abundance: few
d_gene: NA
CDR3aa: CASSERGSGNTIYF
CDR3nt: TGTGCCAGCAGTGAAAGAGGCTCTGGAAACACCATATATTTT

v_gene: TRBV19
j_gene: TRBJ1-1
abundance: NA
d_gene: NA
CDR3aa: CASQQGGNTEAFF
CDR3nt: TGTGCCAGTCAACAGGGCGGGAACACTGAAGCTTTCTTT

v_gene: TRBV10-3
j_gene: TRBJ1-2
abundance: NA
d_gene: NA
CDR3aa: CAISERGGSNYGYTF
CDR3nt: TGTGCCATCAGTGAGAGGGGGGGCTCCAACTATGGCTACACCTTC

v_gene: TRBV2
j_gene: TRBJ1-1
abundance: few
d_gene: NA
CDR3aa: CASRPTVNTEAFF
CDR3nt: TGTGCCAGCAGGCCGACAGTGAACACTGAAGCTTTCTTT

v_gene: TRBV7-2
j_gene: TRBJ1-2
abundance: NA
d_gene: NA
CDR3aa: CASSLGLDLGGYTF
CDR3nt: TGTGCCAGCAGCTTAGGGTTGGACCTTGGGGGCTACACCTTC

v_gene: TRBV6-5
j_gene: TRBJ1-2
abundance: few
d_gene: TRBD1
CDR3aa: CASSYSTTGWNGYTF
CDR3nt: TGTGCCAGCAGTTACTCGACGACAGGGTGGAATGGCTACACCTTC

v_gene: TRBV11-2
j_gene: TRBJ2-5
abundance: few
d_gene: TRBD2
CDR3aa: CASSSPIAGETQYF
CDR3nt: TGTGCCAGCAGCTCCCCCATAGCGGGGGAGACCCAGTACTTC

v_gene: TRBV18
j_gene: TRBJ2-7
abundance: NA
d_gene: TRBD2
CDR3aa: CASSPGLAAIDEQYF
CDR3nt: TGTGCCAGCTCACCAGGGCTAGCGGCTATAGACGAGCAGTACTTC

v_gene: TRBV12-5
j_gene: TRBJ1-2
abundance: NA
d_gene: NA
CDR3aa: CASGLVGTTGGYTF
CDR3nt: TGTGCTAGTGGTTTGGTAGGGACCACAGGGGGCTACACCTTC

v_gene: TRBV19
j_gene: TRBJ1-2
abundance: NA
d_gene: NA
CDR3aa: CASSANRVANYGYTF
CDR3nt: TGTGCCAGTAGTGCAAACAGGGTAGCCAACTATGGCTACACCTTC

v_gene: TRBV5-1
j_gene: TRBJ2-2
abundance: NA
d_gene: TRBD2
CDR3aa: CASSFSGRATGELFF
CDR3nt: TGCGCCAGCAGCTTTAGCGGGAGGGCCACCGGGGAGCTGTTTTTT

v_gene: TRBV5-1
j_gene: TRBJ1-3
abundance: NA
d_gene: NA
CDR3aa: CATGQTSGNTIYF
CDR3nt: TGCGCCACCGGACAGACCTCTGGAAACACCATATATTTT

v_gene: TRBV27
j_gene: TRBJ2-5
abundance: few
d_gene: TRBD2
CDR3aa: CASSQGLAGGGETQYF
CDR3nt: TGTGCCAGCAGTCAAGGACTAGCGGGAGGGGGGGAGACCCAGTACTTC

v_gene: TRBV27
j_gene: TRBJ2-7
abundance: NA
d_gene: TRBD1
CDR3aa: CASSPATGGHSYEQYF
CDR3nt: TGTGCCAGCAGCCCCGCTACAGGGGGCCACTCCTACGAGCAGTACTTC

v_gene: TRBV7-6
j_gene: TRBJ2-2
abundance: NA
d_gene: NA
CDR3aa: CASSLVSASGELFF
CDR3nt: TGTGCCAGCAGCTTAGTTTCAGCATCCGGGGAGCTGTTTTTT

v_gene: TRBV19
j_gene: TRBJ1-1
abundance: NA
d_gene: NA
CDR3aa: CASSINTDTEAFF
CDR3nt: TGTGCCAGTAGTATTAATACTGACACTGAAGCTTTCTTT

v_gene: TRBV29-1
j_gene: TRBJ1-1
abundance: NA
d_gene: NA
CDR3aa: CSVPRSLVNTEAFF
CDR3nt: TGCAGCGTACCACGGAGTTTGGTGAACACTGAAGCTTTCTTT

v_gene: TRBV12-2
j_gene: TRBJ1-5
abundance: NA
d_gene: NA
CDR3aa: CASRGGGNQPQHF
CDR3nt: TGTGCAAGCCGGGGAGGGGGGAATCAGCCCCAGCATTTT

v_gene: TRBV7-3
j_gene: TRBJ2-2
abundance: NA
d_gene: NA
CDR3aa: CASSFGNTGELFF
CDR3nt: TGTGCCAGCAGCTTTGGGAACACCGGGGAGCTGTTTTTT

v_gene: TRBV18
j_gene: TRBJ2-5
abundance: NA
d_gene: TRBD1
CDR3aa: CASSPRQGETQYF
CDR3nt: TGTGCCAGCTCACCCCGACAGGGAGAGACCCAGTACTTC

v_gene: TRBV11-2
j_gene: TRBJ1-4
abundance: NA
d_gene: NA
CDR3aa: CASSTPGGIEKLFF
CDR3nt: TGTGCCAGCAGCACCCCCGGTGGGATTGAAAAACTGTTTTTT

v_gene: TRBV28
j_gene: TRBJ1-2
abundance: NA
d_gene: NA
CDR3aa: CASSPQVFGYTF
CDR3nt: TGTGCCAGCAGTCCACAGGTTTTTGGCTACACCTTC

v_gene: TRBV18
j_gene: TRBJ1-4
abundance: once
d_gene: NA
CDR3aa: CASSDQRGLNEKLFF
CDR3nt: TGTGCCAGCTCCGACCAACGGGGGCTCAATGAAAAACTGTTTTTT

v_gene: TRBV7-2
j_gene: TRBJ1-6
abundance: NA
d_gene: TRBD1
CDR3aa: CASSLATGNNSPLHF
CDR3nt: TGTGCCAGCAGCTTAGCGACAGGGAATAATTCACCCCTCCACTTT

v_gene: TRBV19
j_gene: TRBJ1-2
abundance: once
d_gene: TRBD1
CDR3aa: CASINRGYGYTF
CDR3nt: TGTGCCAGTATCAACAGGGGCTATGGCTACACCTTC

v_gene: TRBV7-9
j_gene: TRBJ2-6
abundance: NA
d_gene: TRBD1
CDR3aa: CASSPDRGFSGANVLTF
CDR3nt: TGTGCCAGCAGCCCCGACAGGGGATTCTCTGGGGCCAACGTCCTGACTTTC

v_gene: TRBV5-8
j_gene: TRBJ1-5
abundance: NA
d_gene: TRBD1
CDR3aa: CASTGGDRVGQPQHF
CDR3nt: TGTGCCAGCACCGGCGGTGACAGGGTGGGTCAGCCCCAGCATTTT

v_gene: TRBV29-1
j_gene: TRBJ2-2
abundance: NA
d_gene: TRBD2
CDR3aa: CSVGREGAGTGELFF
CDR3nt: TGCAGCGTCGGCAGGGAGGGAGCGGGCACCGGGGAGCTGTTTTTT

v_gene: TRBV5-6
j_gene: TRBJ2-7
abundance: NA
d_gene: TRBD1
CDR3aa: CASSAGTGRTYEQYF
CDR3nt: TGTGCCAGCAGCGCAGGGACAGGGAGGACCTACGAGCAGTACTTC

v_gene: TRBV6-5
j_gene: TRBJ1-1
abundance: NA
d_gene: NA
CDR3aa: CASSYSGRPNTEAFF
CDR3nt: TGTGCCAGCAGTTACTCGGGCCGACCGAACACTGAAGCTTTCTTT

v_gene: TRBV4-1
j_gene: TRBJ2-2
abundance: NA
d_gene: NA
CDR3aa: CASSQREFLRTGELFF
CDR3nt: TGCGCCAGCAGCCAAAGGGAGTTCCTTCGGACCGGGGAGCTGTTTTTT

v_gene: TRBV19
j_gene: TRBJ2-1
abundance: NA
d_gene: NA
CDR3aa: CASSMGDPSYNEQFF
CDR3nt: TGTGCCAGTAGTATGGGGGATCCCTCCTACAATGAGCAGTTCTTC

v_gene: TRBV28
j_gene: TRBJ2-7
abundance: NA
d_gene: NA
CDR3aa: CASSLGHEQYF
CDR3nt: TGTGCCAGCAGTTTAGGGCACGAGCAGTACTTC

v_gene: TRBV19
j_gene: TRBJ2-5
abundance: NA
d_gene: TRBD2
CDR3aa: CASSAGLAGFWGETQYF
CDR3nt: TGTGCCAGTAGTGCCGGTCTAGCGGGCTTCTGGGGAGAGACCCAGTACTTC

v_gene: TRBV15
j_gene: TRBJ1-2
abundance: NA
d_gene: NA
CDR3aa: CATSRRLGGDYGYTF
CDR3nt: TGTGCCACCAGCAGACGCCTGGGGGGCGACTATGGCTACACCTTC

v_gene: TRBV18
j_gene: TRBJ2-5
abundance: NA
d_gene: NA
CDR3aa: CASSPGDTQETQYF
CDR3nt: TGTGCCAGCTCACCAGGGGACACTCAAGAGACCCAGTACTTC

v_gene: TRBV11-2
j_gene: TRBJ2-1
abundance: NA
d_gene: NA
CDR3aa: CASSPWGRRDEQFF
CDR3nt: TGTGCCAGCAGCCCCTGGGGGAGGAGGGATGAGCAGTTCTTC

v_gene: TRBV6-1
j_gene: TRBJ1-1
abundance: NA
d_gene: NA
CDR3aa: CASSEKGGTEAFF
CDR3nt: TGTGCCAGCAGTGAAAAGGGAGGCACTGAAGCTTTCTTT

v_gene: TRBV30
j_gene: TRBJ1-5
abundance: few
d_gene: TRBD1
CDR3aa: CAWSVSGGDQPQHF
CDR3nt: TGTGCCTGGAGTGTATCAGGGGGTGATCAGCCCCAGCATTTT